Presented here are 25 T cell receptor beta chains from one specimen sequenced in a study of T cell responses to AZD1222 COVID-19 vaccine. TCRdb's table, derived via immunoSEQ multiplex PCR, lists solely in-frame clones and lacks some. The profile shows about 260,000 clones, approximately 93% of them singletons. The sample was peripheral blood, taken on day 0 of AZD1222 vaccination. Every receptor here comes from an adult in good health.

The chain recombines TRBV6-5 with TRBJ2-2; D is undetermined. This CDR3 spans 15 amino acids. Per germline, CDR1 MNHEY and CDR2 SVGAGI. Trimming took 3 bases from V and 6 from J, leaving 14 bases between them. In DNA, the CDR3 is TGTGCCAGCAGTTATCAAATTAGTAGGGCCGGGGAGCTGTTTTTT. It translates to CASSYQISRAGELFF.

The chain links TRBV9 to TRBJ2-1, with D perhaps matching TRBD2 (5 bases). Trimming took off 0 bases at V and 7 bases at J, with 8 bases between the two ends. The germline CDR1 and CDR2 sequences are SGDLS and YYNGEE. There are 13 residues in the CDR3. CDR3 protein: CASSVGAGNEQFF. The CDR3 DNA is TGTGCCAGCAGCGTAGGGGCGGGTAATGAGCAGTTCTTC.

The genes are TRBV2 and TRBJ2-7; either TRBD1 or TRBD2 may fit D (6 bases each). Trimming cost V 3 bases and J 3 bases, with 15 bases left between them. The CDR3 covers 15 residues. The V gene's germline CDR1 is SNHLY and CDR2 FYNNEI. The CDR3 region has the DNA TGTGCCAGCAGTGAGAGGGGGGCGGCGAGCTACGAGCAGTACTTC. Its protein is CASSERGAASYEQYF.

This clone was observed a single time. This chain uses TRBV28 with TRBJ1-2; D not certain. V was shortened by 2 bases and J by 5 bases, with 9 bases between the two germline ends. CDR3 length: 13 residues. The germline gives CDR1 MDHEN, CDR2 SYDVKM. The DNA of the CDR3 is TGTGCCAGCAGTTTAAGTACAGCATATGGCTACACCTTC. Amino acids: CASSLSTAYGYTF.

The rearrangement links TRBV2 to TRBJ2-1; D perhaps matches TRBD2 (7 bases). V lost 10 bases to trimming and J lost 14 bases, with 18 bases between them. The CDR3 spans 11 residues. CDR1 is SNHLY, CDR2 FYNNEI, per germline. As DNA, the CDR3 is TGTGCCAACTCCCGTGGGGGGGCCGAGTTCTTC. Amino acids: CANSRGGAEFF.

Notes on this clone: At one boundary the junction diverges from the germline segment, which might be a read error. Here the CDR3 DNA reads TGTGCCAGCAGTCACTCGCAACGGACAGGGGGCCGCGGCTACACCTTC. As protein: CASSHSQRTGGRGYTF. The chain uses TRBV6-5 and TRBJ1-2; 11 nucleotides line up with TRBD1. In germline, CDR1 is MNHEY, CDR2 SVGAGI. The CDR3 has 16 amino acids.

The CDR3: CASSPPGMDEQYF. The DNA for the CDR3 is TGTGCCAGCAGTCCCCCGGGGATGGACGAGCAGTACTTC. This sequence joins TRBV28 and TRBJ2-7; D might be TRBD2 (5 bases). V lost 5 bases, J lost 5 bases, and 13 bases lay in between. The germline CDR1 and CDR2 sequences are MDHEN and SYDVKM. The CDR3 has 13 amino acids.

The rearrangement uses TRBV25-1 and TRBJ1-5, with 7 bases identical to TRBD1. V lost 4 bases and J lost 7; bases outside the gene matches: 7. CDR3 length equals 14 residues. CDR1 is MGHDK and CDR2 is SYGVNS in the germline V gene. Here the CDR3 DNA reads TGTGCCAGCAGTGCGCGGGACAGAGAACAGCCCCAGCATTTT. Its translation is CASSARDREQPQHF.

As concerns this clone: The junction does not match germline at one end; this may be a read error. Other DNA sequences in this specimen translate into the identical CDR3. This chain joins TRBV19 and TRBJ2-4; 7 bases map to TRBD1. CDR1 LNHDA and CDR2 SQIVND come from the germline V gene (reference sequence). CDR3 length: 13 amino acids. CDR3 coding DNA: TGTGCTAGTAGTATTAAAGGACAGGACATTCAGTACTTC. Protein product: CASSIKGQDIQYF.

V and J are TRBV6-2 or TRBV6-3 and TRBJ2-1; TRBD2 is a possible D gene (5 bases). Germline-derived CDR1 and CDR2 are MNHEY and SVGEGT. This CDR3 contains 21 residues. With 0 bases removed from V and 2 bases from J, the gap between germline ends came to 26 bases. Written as DNA, the CDR3 is TGTGCCAGCAGTTACTCGATCAGGCCTAACCAAACGACTACCACCTACAATGAGCAGTTCTTC. Translation gives CASSYSIRPNQTTTTYNEQFF.

The rearrangement uses TRBV5-1 and TRBJ1-2; D is perhaps TRBD1 (5 bases). V lost 4 bases, J lost 0 bases, and 10 bases lay in between. Germline assignment: CDR1 SGHRS and CDR2 YFSETQ. The CDR3 runs to 14 residues. The CDR3 loop reads CASSGHSANYGYTF. CDR3 nucleotide sequence: TGCGCCAGCAGCGGACACTCAGCTAACTATGGCTACACCTTC.

V gene TRBV9 combines with J gene TRBJ2-5; 8 bases are shared with TRBD1. The CDR3 sequence is 16 residues long. The V gene end was trimmed by 4 bases and the J gene end by 6 bases; junction bases not matched to a gene: 14. From germline, CDR1 is SGDLS and CDR2 YYNGEE. The CDR3 is CASSPGQGAEVKTQYF. The CDR3 DNA follows: TGTGCCAGCAGCCCAGGGCAGGGGGCCGAGGTGAAGACCCAGTACTTC. The whole variable domain, filled in from reference TRBV9 and TRBJ2-5, reads DSGVTQTPKHLITATGQRVTLRCSPRSGDLSVYWYQQSLDQGLQFLIQYYNGEERAKGNILERFSAQQFPDLHSELNLSSLELGDSALYFCASSPGQGAEVKTQYFGPGTRLLVL.

J is TRBJ1-2 and V is TRBV3-1 (or the pseudogene TRBV3-2); no reliable D call. Germline assignment: CDR1 LGHDT and CDR2 YNNKEL (reference sequence). The CDR3 is 13 amino acids. Trimming took 0 bases from V and 2 from J, leaving 4 bases between them. CDR3: CASSQDRNYGYTF. The CDR3 bases are TGTGCCAGCAGCCAAGACCGAAACTATGGCTACACCTTC.

The chain has TRBV7-8 and TRBJ1-2, with TRBD1 as a possible D gene (6 bases). The CDR3 covers 16 residues. Trimming took off 2 bases at V and 6 bases at J, with 19 bases between the two ends. The V gene's germline CDR1 is SGHVS and CDR2 FQNEAQ. In DNA form, the CDR3 reads TGTGCCAGCAGCTTAAATACCGTGGAGGGGGGGAATGGCTACACCTTC. Translation: CASSLNTVEGGNGYTF. Combining the CDR3 with reference TRBV7-8 and TRBJ1-2 gives the whole variable domain GAGVSQSPRYKVAKRGQDVALRCDPISGHVSLFWYQQALGQGPEFLTYFQNEAQLDKSGLPSDRFFAERPEGSVSTLKIQRTQQEDSAVYLCASSLNTVEGGNGYTFGSGTRLTVV.

The chain uses TRBV3-1 (or the pseudogene TRBV3-2) and TRBJ1-1; a weak D match, TRBD1 (5 bases). The length of the CDR3 is 16 residues. Trimming left V 2 bases short and J 1 base short, with 14 bases between. Germline CDR1 LGHDT, CDR2 YNNKEL (reference sequence). CDR3 residues: CASSQRPGARNTEAFF. In DNA form, the CDR3 reads TGTGCCAGCAGCCAACGGCCCGGGGCGAGGAACACTGAAGCTTTCTTT.

The rearrangement joins TRBV5-1 to TRBJ1-5; D possibly corresponds to TRBD1 (5 bases). V lost 0 bases and J 7 bases, leaving 11 bases between the germline ends. The CDR3 covers 14 residues. Germline V gene lookup returns CDR1 SGHRS and CDR2 YFSETQ. The CDR3 here is CASSLGGVEQPQHF. CDR3 bases: TGCGCCAGCAGCTTGGGAGGGGTTGAGCAGCCCCAGCATTTT.

The chain has TRBV19 and TRBJ1-1; D is uncertain. The germline V and J ends were trimmed by 10 bases and 3 bases, with 15 bases remaining between them. Germline V lookup: CDR1 LNHDA, CDR2 SQIVND (reference sequence). The CDR3 has 13 amino acids. This CDR3 reads CATSLDRDTEAFF. Here the CDR3 DNA reads TGTGCCACCTCCCTCGACCGGGACACTGAAGCTTTCTTT.

The rearrangement uses TRBV28 and TRBJ1-4; TRBD1 is a possible D gene (6 bases). The V gene's germline CDR1 is MDHEN and CDR2 SYDVKM. The CDR3 contains 13 residues. The germline V and J ends were trimmed by 7 bases and 7 bases, with 13 bases remaining between them. CDR3 sequence (DNA): TGTGCCAGCATTACAGGGATGGGTGAAAAACTGTTTTTT. It specifies CASITGMGEKLFF.

The genes are TRBV24-1 and TRBJ2-1; 13 nucleotides line up with TRBD2. V trimming: 2 bases; J trimming: 7 bases; junction bases outside the gene matches: 4. This CDR3 is 16 amino acids long. Germline V gene sequence: CDR1 KGHDR, CDR2 SFDVKD. The CDR3: CATSDWTSGRGNEQFF. The CDR3 DNA follows: TGTGCCACCAGTGATTGGACTAGCGGGAGAGGTAATGAGCAGTTCTTC.

V is TRBV18 and J is TRBJ2-1, with TRBD2 identical over 10 bases. CDR3 length: 16 residues. Looked up from germline, CDR1 is KGHSH and CDR2 is LQKENI. V lost 0 bases, J lost 4 bases, and 3 bases stayed unmatched. The CDR3 coding sequence is TGTGCCAGCTCACCACCTAGCGGGAGGACTTACAATGAGCAGTTCTTC. Amino acids: CASSPPSGRTYNEQFF. The whole variable domain, filled in from reference TRBV18 and TRBJ2-1, reads NAGVMQNPRHLVRRRGQEARLRCSPMKGHSHVYWYRQLPEEGLKFMVYLQKENIIDESGMPKERFSAEFPKEGPSILRIQQVVRGDSAAYFCASSPPSGRTYNEQFFGPGTRLTVL.

The chain has TRBV15 and TRBJ2-7, with D perhaps assigned TRBD1 or TRBD2 (6 bases each). V lost 2 bases to trimming and J lost 5 bases, with 22 bases between them. The germline CDR1 and CDR2 sequences are LNHNV and YYDKDF (reference sequence). CDR3 size: 17 residues. The CDR3 bases are TGTGCCACCAGCAGAAGAACAGGGAGGAGAAGTACCAACGAGCAGTACTTC. Translating gives CATSRRTGRRSTNEQYF.

V usage is TRBV5-6 and J usage is TRBJ2-1; a weak D match, TRBD2 (6 bases). The CDR3 sequence is 16 residues long. V lost 7 bases, J lost 10 bases, and 27 bases lay in between. Germline lookup yields CDR1 SGHDT and CDR2 YYEEEE. As DNA, the CDR3 is TGTGCCAGCTACCTCTGGGAGACTAGGATACAAGGGGAGCAGTTCTTC. Translated, it gives CASYLWETRIQGEQFF.

This rearrangement joins TRBV4-2 to TRBJ2-5; D possibly corresponds to TRBD1 (5 bases). This CDR3 has 14 residues. Trimming took 1 base from V and 3 from J, leaving 9 bases between them. CDR1 and CDR2 from the germline V gene are LGHNA and YNFKEQ. The CDR3 loop reads CASSQGVQEETQYF. The CDR3 DNA reads as TGTGCCAGCAGCCAAGGGGTACAGGAAGAGACCCAGTACTTC.

The chain employs TRBV4-1 and TRBJ2-3; 7 bases are shared with TRBD1. The V and J ends lost 2 bases and 7 bases, in that order; junction bases with no gene match: 3. This CDR3 has 13 amino acids. Germline assignment: CDR1 MGHRA and CDR2 YSYEKL. CDR3 bases: TGCGCCAGCAGCCAACCGACAGGGAATACGCAGTATTTT. This gives the protein CASSQPTGNTQYF.

CDR3 DNA sequence: TGTGCCACCAGCAGCCGGCAGGGAGGGTATGAGAGGACAGATACGCAGTATTTT. Protein sequence: CATSSRQGGYERTDTQYF. The chain links TRBV15 to TRBJ2-3; 7 bases line up with TRBD2. Germline V gene data show CDR1 as LNHNV and CDR2 as YYDKDF (reference sequence). The V gene end was trimmed by 3 bases and the J gene end by 3 bases; junction bases not matched to a gene: 15. The CDR3 length is 18 residues.